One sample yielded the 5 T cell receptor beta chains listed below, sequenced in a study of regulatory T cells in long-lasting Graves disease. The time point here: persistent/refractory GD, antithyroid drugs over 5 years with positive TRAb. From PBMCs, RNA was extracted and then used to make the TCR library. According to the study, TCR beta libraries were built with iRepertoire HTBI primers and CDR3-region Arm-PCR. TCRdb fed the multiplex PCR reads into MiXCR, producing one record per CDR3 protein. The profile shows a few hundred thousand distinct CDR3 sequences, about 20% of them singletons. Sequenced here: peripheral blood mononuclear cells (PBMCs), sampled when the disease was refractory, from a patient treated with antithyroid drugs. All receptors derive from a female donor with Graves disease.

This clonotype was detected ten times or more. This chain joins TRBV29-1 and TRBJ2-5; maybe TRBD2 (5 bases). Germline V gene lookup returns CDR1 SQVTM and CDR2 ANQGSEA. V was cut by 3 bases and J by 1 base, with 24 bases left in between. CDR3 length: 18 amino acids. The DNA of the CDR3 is TGCAGCGTTGAGCGGTTTAGGAACATAGGAGGAACCCAAGAGACCCAGTACTTC. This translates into CSVERFRNIGGTQETQYF. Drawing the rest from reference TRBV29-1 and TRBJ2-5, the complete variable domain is SAVISQKPSRDICQRGTSLTIQCQVDSQVTMMFWYRQQPGQSLTLIATANQGSEATYESGFVIDKFPISRPNLTFSTLTVSNMSPEDSSIYLCSVERFRNIGGTQETQYFGPGTRLLVL.

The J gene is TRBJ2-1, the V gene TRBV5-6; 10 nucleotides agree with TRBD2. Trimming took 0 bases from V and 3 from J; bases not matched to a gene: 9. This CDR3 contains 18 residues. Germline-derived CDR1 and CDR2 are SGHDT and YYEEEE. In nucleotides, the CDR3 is TGTGCCAGCAGCTTGGGGGGAGGTAGCGGGAGGCTCTACAATGAGCAGTTCTTC. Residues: CASSLGGGSGRLYNEQFF.

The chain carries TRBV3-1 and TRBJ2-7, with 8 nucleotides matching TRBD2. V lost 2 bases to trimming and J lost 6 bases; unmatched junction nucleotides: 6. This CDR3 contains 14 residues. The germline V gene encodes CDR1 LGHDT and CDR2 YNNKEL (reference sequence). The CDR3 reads CASSQLSGTSEQYF. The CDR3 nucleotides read TGTGCCAGCAGCCAACTTAGCGGGACAAGCGAGCAGTACTTC.

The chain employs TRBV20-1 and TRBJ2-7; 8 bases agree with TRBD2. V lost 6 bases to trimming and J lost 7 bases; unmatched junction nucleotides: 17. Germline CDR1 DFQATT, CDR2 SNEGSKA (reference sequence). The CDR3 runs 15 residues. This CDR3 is CSAPYLRLAGKEQYF. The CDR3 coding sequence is TGCAGTGCCCCTTACTTGCGGCTAGCGGGTAAAGAGCAGTACTTC.

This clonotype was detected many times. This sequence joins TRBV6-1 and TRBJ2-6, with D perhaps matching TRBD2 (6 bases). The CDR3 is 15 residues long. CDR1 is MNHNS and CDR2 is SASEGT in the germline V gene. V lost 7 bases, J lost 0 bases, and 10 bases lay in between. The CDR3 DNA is TGTGCCAGCACCTTCGGGGGCTCTGGGGCCAACGTCCTGACTTTC. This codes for CASTFGGSGANVLTF.